A single TCR beta chain is shown here with its context. Its antigen is unknown. Time point defined: persistent/refractory GD, antithyroid drugs over 5 years with positive TRAb. Researchers made the TCR library from RNA that was extracted from PBMCs. Peripheral blood, around 9.7 milliliters per patient, was collected in EDTA tubes. This record belongs to a study of regulatory T cells in long-lasting Graves disease. Construction of TCR beta libraries relied on iRepertoire HTBI primers and on Arm-PCR targeting CDR3 regions. TCRdb re-analysed the multiplex PCR reads in MiXCR, keeping a single row per CDR3 protein. Of under 450,000 distinct CDR3 sequences in the sample, roughly 25% are singletons; the top ten hold 28%. The study's findings and limits: Patients with persistent Graves' had lower TCR diversity than newly diagnosed patients.

The sample in question was peripheral blood mononuclear cells (PBMCs), obtained when the disease was refractory, from a patient treated with antithyroid drugs. This sequence was found in a woman in her thirties or forties with Graves disease.

The CDR3 DNA reads TGTGCCAGCAGTACTTCAGATACGCAGTATTTT. Its protein product is CASSTSDTQYF. The chain couples TRBV2 to TRBJ2-3; D ambiguous. The germline V and J ends were trimmed by 5 bases and 4 bases, with 4 bases remaining between them. The V gene's germline CDR1 is SNHLY and CDR2 FYNNEI. The CDR3 loop spans 11 amino acids.